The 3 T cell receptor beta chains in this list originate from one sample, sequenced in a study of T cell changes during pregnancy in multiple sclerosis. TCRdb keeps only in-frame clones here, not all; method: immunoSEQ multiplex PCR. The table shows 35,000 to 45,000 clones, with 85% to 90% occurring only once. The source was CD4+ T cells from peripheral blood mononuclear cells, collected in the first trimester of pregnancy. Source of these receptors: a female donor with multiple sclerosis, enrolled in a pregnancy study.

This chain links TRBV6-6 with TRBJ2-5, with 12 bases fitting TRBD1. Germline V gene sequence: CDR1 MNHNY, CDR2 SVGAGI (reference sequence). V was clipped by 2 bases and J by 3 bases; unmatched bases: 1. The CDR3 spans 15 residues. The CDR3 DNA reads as TGTGCCAGCAGTTACGGGACAGGGGGCGAAGAGACCCAGTACTTC. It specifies CASSYGTGGEETQYF.

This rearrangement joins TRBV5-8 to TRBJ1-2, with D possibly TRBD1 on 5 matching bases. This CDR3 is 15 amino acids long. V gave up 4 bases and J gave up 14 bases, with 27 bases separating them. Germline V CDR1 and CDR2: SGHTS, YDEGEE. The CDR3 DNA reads TGTGCCAGCAGCCTTGCTCAGGGTCTTTACCCCTTAGATACCTTC. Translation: CASSLAQGLYPLDTF. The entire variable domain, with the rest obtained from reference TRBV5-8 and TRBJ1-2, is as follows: EAGVTQSPTHLIKTRGQQATLRCSPISGHTSVYWYQQALGLGLQFLLWYDEGEERNRGNFPPRFSGRQFPNYSSELNVNALELEDSALYLCASSLAQGLYPLDTFGSGTRLTVV.

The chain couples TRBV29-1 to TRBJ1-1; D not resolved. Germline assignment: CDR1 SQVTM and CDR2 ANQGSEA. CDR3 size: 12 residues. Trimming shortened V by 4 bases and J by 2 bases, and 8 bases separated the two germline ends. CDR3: CSVGHRNTEAFF. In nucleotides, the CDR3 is TGCAGCGTTGGACATAGAAACACTGAAGCTTTCTTT.